This TCR beta chain is from a study of Ad26.COV2.S vaccination and SARS-CoV-2 variants (dated by TCRdb to the early 2020s). Context from the whole study: Donors in the vaccine arm were drawn from COV1001, a multicentre, randomized, double-blind, placebo-controlled phase I-IIa trial testing Ad26.COV2.S in healthy adults. Investigators did not know the trial group allocation while performing experiments and assessing outcomes. Trial participants were randomized into five groups of five: low-dose or high-dose Ad26.COV2.S given once or twice, or placebo on both occasions. TCRbeta repertoire sequencing served as the tool for gauging how specific and how broad the SARS-CoV-2-reactive T cell receptors were following Ad26.COV2.S vaccination. A total of approximately 30 samples were included in the TCR-sequenced set, comprising about 20 Ad26.COV2.S vaccine recipients, 5 placebo recipients and 8 SARS-CoV-2 convalescent individuals. Ad26.COV2.S was given intramuscularly at 5x10^10 or 1x10^11 viral particles, as a single shot or as two shots 56 days apart.

V is trimmed back by 6 bases and J by 4 bases, and the junction contains 9 bases that no gene match accounts for. Taken from the germline V gene, the CDR1 and CDR2 loops are MNHEY and SVGAGI. Taken from cysteine to phenylalanine, the CDR3 has 15 residues. CDR3 DNA only is kept here, 45 bases in frame from base 1. The immunoSEQ Assay was used to sequence TCRbeta CDR3 regions. After extraction, genomic DNA underwent amplification by bias-controlled multiplex PCR, followed by high-throughput sequencing. As for the authors' bioinformatics: To quantify the absolute abundance of every unique TCRbeta CDR3 region, sequences were collapsed and filtered. T cell fraction was estimated by normalizing TCRbeta template counts to usable DNA, which was measured by amplifying reference genes present in all nucleated cells. Repertoire TCRs were annotated as SARS-CoV-2-specific by exact matching of V gene, CDR3 amino acid sequence and J gene to a known reactive TCR set. The reference SARS-CoV-2 TCR set was derived from MIRA and filtered for enrichment in COVID-19-positive ImmuneCODE repertoires, a step that removed public or cross-reactive TCRs. Based on the MIRA antigens, annotated TCRs were further analysed at the level of specific ORF or position within ORF. Breadth was defined as the number of annotated unique rearrangements divided by the total number of unique productive rearrangements, and depth was defined as the summed frequency of the annotated unique rearrangements. Two-sided Wilcoxon rank-sum tests were used to compare TCR breadth between groups. Entries here come from immuneACCESS through TCRdb and include only in-frame sequences with V and J called. Some clones fail to appear in such tables; in the studies checked, an unresolved V gene covers under half of the shortfall, and the cause of the remainder is unknown. D and trimming were read from the DNA, whereas the V and J calls and clone size are those reported in that table. This sample holds around 350,000 clones; approximately 84% were observed only once. Roughly 3.3% of the sample goes to the ten largest clones.

There are a few counts of this clone. The antigen this receptor binds is unknown. The record has no base qualities; no much larger clone is one base away. The treatment or condition label on this specimen signifies: 19 received Ad26.COV2.S at low or high dose, single or two shots; five or six received placebo; per-sample allocation not given. For vaccine and placebo recipients, the sequenced repertoires came from samples collected on day 63 after the first injection. Cohort 1b enrolled roughly 25 adults aged 18-55 years at a single site in Boston, USA, between 29 July and 7 August 2020. Ad26.COV2.S was a replication-incompetent adenovirus type 26 vector that expressed a prefusion-stabilized SARS-CoV-2 spike protein derived from the original Wuhan strain. What the research found in general, with its limitations: Non-spike TCR breadth was comparable between vaccine and placebo recipients, consistent with the vaccine containing only spike. Comparing responses between vaccine doses or regimens was not something the study was powered to do. After vaccination, spike-specific CD8+ and CD4+ T cell responses were reported to show substantial breadth. The authors noted that total T cell responses may have been underestimated by the TCR breadth and depth analyses. Higher spike-specific TCR breadth was observed in Ad26.COV2.S recipients than in placebo recipients (P = 0.0014).

Sample: peripheral blood, taken in a trial of Ad26.COV2.S vaccine versus placebo. The sequence was collected from a person aged 18-60 years who received the Ad26.COV2.S COVID-19 vaccine or a placebo. The sequence joins TRBV6-5 to TRBJ1-5, and TRBD1 aligns with 7 junction nucleotides. The nucleotide sequence reads TGTGCCAGCAGCAGTAACAGGGGCGGGAATCAGCCCCAGCATTTT. Its amino acids are CASSSNRGGNQPQHF.